These 20 T cell receptor beta chains came from one sample sequenced in a study of shared T cell receptors in the human thymus. Here immunoSEQ multiplex PCR was the method, and the copy in TCRdb shows in-frame clones only, minus some. Of approximately 760,000 clones listed, 70% to 90% are singletons. These same records also appear under a second study, on human thymus T cells.

Sample: thymocytes. These receptors were obtained from a girl less than two years old with a congenital heart defect.

This chain links TRBV5-3 with TRBJ1-2, with 9 nucleotides matching TRBD1. TRBV5-3 is filed as an ORF, its function uncertain. The ends lost 4 bases at V and 8 bases at J; junction bases unmatched: 12. The CDR3 runs 15 residues. The CDR3 loop is CARSVGQGDGKGYTF. CDR3 coding DNA: TGTGCCAGAAGCGTGGGACAGGGTGACGGTAAAGGCTACACCTTC.

This rearrangement joins TRBV5-5 to TRBJ2-7, with D perhaps TRBD1 (5 bases). CDR3 length equals 14 residues. Germline V gene lookup returns CDR1 SGHKS and CDR2 YYEKEE (reference sequence). Trimming left V 1 base short and J 7 bases short, with 15 bases between. CDR3 nucleotides: TGTGCCAGCAGCTTGAGACAGAACTACGGGGAGCAGTACTTC. The encoded protein is CASSLRQNYGEQYF.

The rearrangement joins TRBV5-1 to TRBJ1-5; D is unclear. The CDR3 runs to 13 residues. The V and J ends lost 1 base and 2 bases respectively, with 4 bases between them. Germline CDR1 and CDR2: SGHRS and YFSETQ. This CDR3 is CASSLIGNQPQHF. CDR3 nucleotides: TGCGCCAGCAGCTTGATAGGCAATCAGCCCCAGCATTTT.

The chain recombines TRBV11-2 with TRBJ1-1; D is unclear. CDR1 and CDR2 (germline): SGHAT, FQNNGV. The CDR3 is 12 residues long. The V end was cut by 5 bases, the J end by 6 bases, with 10 bases between. The CDR3 DNA sequence: TGTGCCAGCAGCCCTGGAGTGTCTGAAGCTTTCTTT. Translated: CASSPGVSEAFF.

The J gene is TRBJ2-7, the V gene TRBV4-1; TRBD1 matches at 10 bases. The CDR3 extends over 17 amino acids. The germline CDR1 and CDR2 sequences are MGHRA and YSYEKL. With V trimmed by 3 bases and J by 3 bases, 11 bases remained unmatched. CDR3 coding DNA: TGCGCCAGCAGCCAGCAACAGGGACAGGGGCGTTTCTACGAGCAGTACTTC. Translating gives CASSQQQGQGRFYEQYF.

This clone was observed a single time. This chain joins TRBV6-5 and TRBJ2-7; 8 bases match TRBD2. The CDR3 has 15 amino acids. Trimming at V came to 6 bases and at J to 4 bases, leaving 11 bases not matched to a gene. CDR1 and CDR2 from the germline V gene are MNHEY and SVGAGI. The DNA for the CDR3 is TGTGCCAGCAGCCTTACCAGCGGGGGCACTTACGAGCAGTACTTC. Amino acid sequence: CASSLTSGGTYEQYF.

This clone showed up just once. J is TRBJ2-4 and V is TRBV5-1; TRBD1 is a possible D gene (6 bases). Germline CDR1 is SGHRS and CDR2 is YFSETQ. The CDR3 contains 19 residues. V lost 2 bases and J 0 bases, leaving 21 bases between the germline ends. CDR3 sequence: CASSFNWGPDFLAKNIQYF. Written as DNA, the CDR3 is TGCGCCAGCAGCTTTAATTGGGGGCCTGATTTCCTAGCCAAAAACATTCAGTACTTC.

This clone was observed a few times. The chain couples TRBV5-5 to TRBJ1-1; D ambiguous. The CDR3 sequence is 15 residues long. The ends were cut back, 3 bases at V and 1 base at J, with 13 bases in the middle. Germline lookup yields CDR1 SGHKS and CDR2 YYEKEE (reference sequence). The CDR3 DNA reads TGTGCCAGCAGCTCGCCCCATGGAGGGAACACTGAAGCTTTCTTT. Protein product: CASSSPHGGNTEAFF.

J is TRBJ1-1 and V is TRBV28; D is possibly TRBD1 (6 bases). Germline CDR1 reads MDHEN; CDR2 reads SYDVKM. CDR3 length: 16 amino acids. The germline V and J ends were trimmed by 6 bases and 1 base, with 18 bases remaining between them. The CDR3 DNA reads as TGTGCCAGCAGCCCTTCATGGGGGCACAAGAACACTGAAGCTTTCTTT. Protein product: CASSPSWGHKNTEAFF.

This chain links TRBV28 with TRBJ2-3; 13 bases match TRBD2. From germline, CDR1 is MDHEN and CDR2 SYDVKM. V shed 9 bases and J 7 bases; nucleotides not matched to a gene: 16. The CDR3 loop spans 17 amino acids. The CDR3: CASSGLAGSPPQNTQYF. The CDR3 DNA reads TGTGCCAGTTCGGGACTAGCGGGGAGTCCCCCCCAGAATACGCAGTATTTT. The full variable domain, rest sourced from reference TRBV28 and TRBJ2-3, is DVKVTQSSRYLVKRTGEKVFLECVQDMDHENMFWYRQDPGLGLRLIYFSYDVKMKEKGDIPEGYSVSREKKERFSLILESASTNQTSMYLCASSGLAGSPPQNTQYFGPGTRLTVL.

This chain joins TRBV7-6 and TRBJ2-5; D might be TRBD2 (6 bases). Germline V gene sequence: CDR1 SGHVS, CDR2 FNYEAQ. This CDR3 region has 17 residues. V shed 1 base and J shed 2 bases, with 17 bases lying between them. CDR3 sequence: CASSLDRGWPLQETQYF. The DNA of the CDR3 is TGTGCCAGCAGCTTAGATCGGGGGTGGCCACTACAAGAGACCCAGTACTTC. The full variable domain, completed using reference TRBV7-6 and TRBJ2-5, is GAGVSQSPRYKVTKRGQDVALRCDPISGHVSLYWYRQALGQGPEFLTYFNYEAQQDKSGLPNDRFSAERPEGSISTLTIQRTEQRDSAMYRCASSLDRGWPLQETQYFGPGTRLLVL.

The chain recombines TRBV9 with TRBJ1-1, with TRBD1 matching 7 bases. Germline V gives CDR1 SGDLS, CDR2 YYNGEE. J was trimmed by 4 bases and V by 0 bases; bases with no gene match: 6. This CDR3 comprises 15 residues. The CDR3 region has the DNA TGTGCCAGCAGCGTAGGCGACAGGGAGATCACTGAAGCTTTCTTT. Translation gives CASSVGDREITEAFF.

The V gene is TRBV2, the J gene TRBJ1-1; D gene unclear. The CDR3 consists of 11 residues. In germline, CDR1 is SNHLY, CDR2 FYNNEI. Deletions cut 5 bases from V and 8 bases from J, with 9 bases between. The CDR3 region is CASSPPSEAFF. The CDR3 coding sequence is TGTGCCAGCAGTCCCCCATCAGAAGCTTTCTTT.

The chain recombines TRBV4-2 with TRBJ2-3, with 7 positions matching TRBD2. V shed 0 bases, J shed 3 bases, and the junction held 15 bases outside the gene matches. Germline V gene lookup returns CDR1 LGHNA and CDR2 YNFKEQ. This CDR3 spans 19 amino acids. Here the CDR3 reads CASSQDPGGMERFTDTQYF. The DNA for the CDR3 is TGTGCCAGCAGCCAAGACCCGGGGGGAATGGAACGTTTTACAGATACGCAGTATTTT.

This CDR3 reads CASSSDGDRGLGDYGYTF. CDR3 nucleotides: TGTGCCAGCAGCTCGGACGGGGACAGGGGGCTTGGGGACTATGGCTACACCTTC. The chain has TRBV5-8 and TRBJ1-2; TRBD1 matches at 12 bases. The length of the CDR3 is 18 residues. The junction had 12 bases not matched to a gene; V was cut back by 3 bases and J by 3 bases. Germline-derived CDR1 and CDR2 are SGHTS and YDEGEE. Combining the CDR3 with reference TRBV5-8 and TRBJ1-2 gives the whole variable domain EAGVTQSPTHLIKTRGQQATLRCSPISGHTSVYWYQQALGLGLQFLLWYDEGEERNRGNFPPRFSGRQFPNYSSELNVNALELEDSALYLCASSSDGDRGLGDYGYTFGSGTRLTVV.

The V call is TRBV6-1, the J call TRBJ2-7, with 8 positions matching TRBD1. V dropped 4 bases and J dropped 0; count of bases not matched to a gene: 17. The CDR3 is 19 amino acids. CDR1 is MNHNS and CDR2 is SASEGT in the germline V gene. The CDR3 sequence is CASSGPGDRLPESSYEQYF. The CDR3 DNA reads as TGTGCCAGCAGTGGACCGGGGGACAGGTTACCGGAAAGCTCCTACGAGCAGTACTTC.

The chain links TRBV5-1 to TRBJ1-2; TRBD1 is a possible D gene (6 bases). Germline V gives CDR1 SGHRS, CDR2 YFSETQ. The CDR3 loop spans 17 amino acids. The V end lost 0 bases, the J end lost 4 bases, and 19 bases lay between the germline ends. CDR3 loop: CASSLVPAGAPLYGYTF. In DNA, the CDR3 is TGCGCCAGCAGCTTGGTGCCGGCAGGGGCCCCGCTCTATGGCTACACCTTC.

The V and J genes are TRBV6-5 and TRBJ1-2; 7 bases align to TRBD1. The germline gives CDR1 MNHEY, CDR2 SVGAGI. The ends lost 6 bases at V and 8 bases at J; junction bases unmatched: 9. The CDR3 covers 13 residues. The CDR3 protein is CASSRATTGGYTF. For the CDR3, the DNA is TGTGCCAGCAGCCGCGCTACGACAGGGGGCTACACCTTC.

Worth noting for this clone: One end of the junction fails to match germline, which may point to a read error. The chain has TRBV6-4 and TRBJ1-2; D uncertain. CDR3 length: 12 residues. In germline, CDR1 is MRHNA, CDR2 SNTAGT. CDR3 region: CASTPPPIPPHF. The CDR3 region has the DNA TGTGCCAGCACCCCTCCACCTATTCCCCCCCACTTC.

The chain joins TRBV25-1 to TRBJ1-2; 7 bases align to TRBD1. The CDR3 totals 14 residues. With V trimmed by 5 bases and J by 5 bases, 8 bases remained unmatched. CDR1 and CDR2 from the germline V gene are MGHDK and SYGVNS. CDR3 loop: CASSPTQGPYGYTF. The CDR3 DNA reads as TGTGCCAGCAGTCCCACACAGGGGCCTTATGGCTACACCTTC.